The rows below give T cell receptor beta chains drawn from one sample of a study of T-cell reconstitution after alpha-beta-depleted transplantation in children. TCRdb independently ran MiXCR on the PCR reads; one entry per CDR3 protein. Of roughly 110,000 distinct CDR3 sequences listed, approximately 10% are singletons. The sequencing here drew on PBMCs, taken before TCRalphabeta/CD19-depleted stem cell transplant. The receptor source for this set is a boy between 2 and 15 years old with acute lymphoblastic leukemia, due to receive a stem cell transplant. The conserved cysteine and the conserved F or W are not part of the CDR3 here.

V gene	J gene	CDR3 protein
TRBV3-1	TRBJ2-5	ASSQPLGTQY
TRBV20-1	TRBJ2-5	SANSGGQETQY
TRBV5-1	TRBJ1-2	ASSWYRDSDIYGYT
TRBV11-2	TRBJ2-4	ASSPGMEGTSR
TRBV20-1	TRBJ1-5	SASRADQPQH
TRBV20-1	TRBJ2-5	SPRGRLAGVGTQY
TRBV28	TRBJ2-2	ASSLLLNTGELF
TRBV20-1	TRBJ2-4	SARRLAGESNIQY
TRBV11-2	TRBJ1-2	ASSLAGVDYGYT
TRBV15	TRBJ1-1	ATSRSGISDTEAF
TRBV5-6	TRBJ2-1	ASSAGLSEQF
TRBV7-9	TRBJ1-1	ASSPGDRSLVGAF
TRBV5-1	TRBJ2-3	ASSSLAGGRADTQY